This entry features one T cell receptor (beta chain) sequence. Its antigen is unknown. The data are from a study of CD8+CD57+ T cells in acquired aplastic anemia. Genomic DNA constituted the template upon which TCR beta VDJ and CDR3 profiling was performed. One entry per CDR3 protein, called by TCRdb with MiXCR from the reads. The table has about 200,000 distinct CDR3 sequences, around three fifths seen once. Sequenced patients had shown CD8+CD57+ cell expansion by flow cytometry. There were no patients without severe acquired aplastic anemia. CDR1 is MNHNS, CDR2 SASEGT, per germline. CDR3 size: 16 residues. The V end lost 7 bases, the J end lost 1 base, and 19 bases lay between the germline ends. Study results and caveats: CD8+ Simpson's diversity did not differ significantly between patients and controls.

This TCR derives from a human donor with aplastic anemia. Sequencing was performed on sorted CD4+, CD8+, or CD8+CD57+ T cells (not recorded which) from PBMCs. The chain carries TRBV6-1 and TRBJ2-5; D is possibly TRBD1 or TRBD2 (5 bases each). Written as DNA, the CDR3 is TGTGCCAGCACCCTAAGGGACCGAAGTTTCCAAGAGACCCAGTACTTC. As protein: CASTLRDRSFQETQYF.